This record covers a single TCR beta chain. The authors' processing: Amplification of reference gene primers was used by the study to estimate nucleated cell counts. Clones were sequenced by immunoSEQ multiplex PCR, and TCRdb holds only the in-frame ones, with some missing. From that table come the V and J calls and clone size; the DNA was used to work out D and trimming. The table has around 110,000 clones, more than 70% seen once. Trimming at V came to 6 bases and at J to 4 bases, leaving 1 base not matched to a gene. The CDR3 is made up of 13 amino acids. The V gene's germline CDR1 is MNHEY and CDR2 SMNVEV (reference sequence). The data derive from a study of blood T cell repertoires in COVID-19. Study background: Spain, Italy and the United States supplied samples that represented acute and convalescent COVID-19. PBMCs, B-cell-depleted T cells, or T cells were the source of the cDNA or gDNA that made up the material.

The chain couples TRBV27 to TRBJ1-3; 9 nucleotides match TRBD1. The TCR originated in a human donor in a cohort sampled during active COVID-19. The sequenced material came from peripheral blood. The CDR3 spells CASSGQGGNTIYF. CDR3 DNA sequence: TGTGCCAGCAGCGGACAGGGGGGAAACACCATATATTTT.